This is a list of T cell receptor beta chains from one sample in a study of blood T cell repertoires in COVID-19. Sequencing was performed with immunoSEQ multiplex PCR; in TCRdb, only in-frame clones are kept and a portion is missing. The sample shows 200,000 to 300,000 clones, about 90% of them seen only once. The sample taken for sequencing was peripheral blood. These receptors were collected from a man aged 25 to 40 with COVID-19, enrolled during active disease. The CDR3 runs from the conserved cysteine through the conserved F or W. A D gene is named only where the DNA matches it firmly. The size of a clone is reported for some rows only, either as once, few or many, or as a class for expanded clones.

>-|16|-|TRBJ1-5|TRBV6-6
CASSYPVGPSNQPQHF
>-|14|TRBD1|TRBJ1-2|TRBV28
CASTHGQASDGYTF
>-|15|TRBD2|TRBJ2-7|TRBV4-2
CASSQDLRRGVQQYF
>-|11|-|TRBJ2-3|TRBV25-1
CASRYTDTQYF
>once|16|-|TRBJ1-1|TRBV28
CASSLSAGEFGTEAFF
>-|16|TRBD1|TRBJ2-3|TRBV18
CASSSRDRGFTDTQYF
>-|14|-|TRBJ2-7|TRBV18
CASSPGAPAYEQYF
>-|12|TRBD1|TRBJ2-7|TRBV30
CAWSGQGYEQYF
>-|12|-|TRBJ1-2|TRBV27
CASREGRGGYTF
>-|14|TRBD2|TRBJ2-5|TRBV5-6
CASSLRLADETQYF
>once|13|TRBD2|TRBJ2-3|TRBV2
CASKAGDTDTQYF
>few|15|-|TRBJ2-7|TRBV10-1
CASSEGPGGPYEQYF
>once|12|-|TRBJ2-7|TRBV11-2
CASSQGLYEQYF
>-|15|TRBD1|TRBJ2-1|TRBV5-1
CASSSGQITYNEQFF
>-|14|-|TRBJ1-2|TRBV10-2
CASSEFGGPGGYTF
>-|16|-|TRBJ1-1|TRBV11-2
CASSPIGQTGNTEAFF
>-|13|-|TRBJ1-1|TRBV29-1
CSAGRAANTEAFF
>-|14|-|TRBJ1-5|TRBV2
CASRRQVFNQPQHF
>-|12|-|TRBJ2-7|TRBV6-1
CASSEQVAEQYF
>few|14|-|TRBJ2-5|TRBV7-9
CASTLQGQQETQYF
>-|11|-|TRBJ1-1|TRBV7-9
CAIGANTEAFF
>-|16|TRBD1|TRBJ2-2|TRBV6-6
CASSLRGQGTTGELFF
>-|15|TRBD1|TRBJ2-1|TRBV10-3
CAISPGTGAYNEQFF
>-|11|-|TRBJ1-2|TRBV30
CAWSVPSGYTF